The clone carrying this T cell receptor (beta chain) has just a few counts. The antigen is undetermined. From the 5' RACE reads, TCRdb called clonotypes with MiXCR, one entry per CDR3 protein. The sample lists about 120,000 distinct CDR3 sequences, approximately 13% occurring once. This record belongs to a study of CD8 T cells in ankylosing spondylitis. General study results and limits: It was reported that disease-linked clones were significantly enriched in matched ankylosing spondylitis synovial fluid. Within ankylosing spondylitis blood, a TCR beta motif made up of fewer than ten highly homologous variants appeared to be characteristic.

CDR3 length: 14 residues. In germline, CDR1 is SGHVS, CDR2 FQNEAQ. The trim removed 5 bases at V and 6 bases at J, leaving 8 bases unmatched. Source material: blood, either unsorted or a sorted T cell fraction (not recorded which). The chain employs TRBV7-8 and TRBJ2-7; TRBD1 matches 9 bases. The sequence came from a female donor with ankylosing spondylitis or in good health (not recorded which). CDR3 in DNA: TGTGCCAGCAGCCTCGGGACAGGGAAACTCGAGCAGTACTTC. Protein: CASSLGTGKLEQYF.